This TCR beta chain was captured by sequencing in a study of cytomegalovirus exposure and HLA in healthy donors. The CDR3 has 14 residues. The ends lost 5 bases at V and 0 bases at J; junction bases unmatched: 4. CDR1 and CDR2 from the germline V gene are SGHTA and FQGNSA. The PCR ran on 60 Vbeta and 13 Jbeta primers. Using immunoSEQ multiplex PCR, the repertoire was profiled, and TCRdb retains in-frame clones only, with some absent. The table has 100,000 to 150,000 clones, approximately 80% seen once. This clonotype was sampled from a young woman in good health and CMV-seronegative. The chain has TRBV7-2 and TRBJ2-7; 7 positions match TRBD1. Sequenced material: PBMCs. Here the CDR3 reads CASSPRQGSYEQYF. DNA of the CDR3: TGTGCCAGCAGCCCTAGACAGGGCTCCTACGAGCAGTACTTC.